The 11 T cell receptor beta chains given below trace back to one sample, sequenced in a study of blood T cell repertoires in COVID-19. The protocol was immunoSEQ multiplex PCR, while the TCRdb copy is restricted to in-frame clones and leaves out a portion. This sample has roughly 360,000 clones, with about 90% found just once. Sequencing was done on a sample of PBMCs or T cells enriched from blood (not recorded which). All receptors come from a man under 40 who had recovered from COVID-19.

This clone was observed a single time. The V call is TRBV4-3, the J call TRBJ2-7; D ambiguous. Germline V gene lookup returns CDR1 LGHNA and CDR2 YSLEER. The CDR3 runs to 15 residues. The V end was cut by 0 bases, the J end by 1 base, with 10 bases between. CDR3 sequence reads: CASSQDSLGSYEQYF. In nucleotides, the CDR3 is TGCGCCAGCAGCCAAGATAGTCTTGGTTCCTACGAGCAGTACTTC.

CDR3 protein: CSVEVRGNYGYTF. In DNA form, the CDR3 reads TGCAGCGTTGAAGTTCGGGGAAACTATGGCTACACCTTC. The chain uses TRBV29-1 and TRBJ1-2; no reliable D call. This CDR3 is 13 amino acids long. From germline, CDR1 is SQVTM and CDR2 ANQGSEA. V was cut by 1 base and J by 2 bases, with 8 bases left in between.

This chain connects TRBV4-1 to TRBJ2-2, with D unresolved. CDR1 is MGHRA, CDR2 YSYEKL, per germline. V was shortened by 1 base and J by 2 bases, with 11 bases between the two germline ends. The CDR3 is made up of 16 amino acids. The CDR3 sequence: CASSQVARLNTGELFF. CDR3 bases: TGCGCCAGCAGCCAAGTAGCTAGACTTAACACCGGGGAGCTGTTTTTT.

This rearrangement joins TRBV5-4 to TRBJ1-1; TRBD1 matches 10 bases. The CDR3 loop spans 15 amino acids. V shed 4 bases, J shed 6 bases, and the junction held 9 bases outside the gene matches. Germline V gives CDR1 SGHNT, CDR2 YYREEE (reference sequence). The CDR3 nucleotides are TGTGCCAGCAGCCCACGGAACGACAGGGGGCCTGAAGCTTTCTTT. Protein: CASSPRNDRGPEAFF.

On this clone: Being one base from a much bigger clone, this may be a read error. The genes are TRBV3-1 (or the pseudogene TRBV3-2) and TRBJ1-6; TRBD1 aligns across 7 bases. CDR1 LGHDT and CDR2 YNNKEL come from the germline V gene (reference sequence). V gave up 6 bases and J gave up 7 bases; unmatched junction bases: 3. This CDR3 is 13 amino acids long. The CDR3 DNA sequence: TGTGCCAGCAGTGACAGGGCCAATTCACCCCTCCACTTT. Translating gives CASSDRANSPLHF.

The chain couples TRBV6-5 to TRBJ2-5; possible D gene TRBD2, 6 bases. The CDR3 length is 14 residues. Germline CDR1 reads MNHEY; CDR2 reads SVGAGI. Trimming took off 7 bases at V and 1 base at J, with 13 bases between the two ends. For the CDR3, the DNA is TGTGCCAGCACCCAAGGGAGGAGCCAAGAGACCCAGTACTTC. Translation: CASTQGRSQETQYF.

The rearrangement links TRBV10-2 to TRBJ1-1; D call uncertain. The CDR3 totals 12 residues. The V end lost 8 bases, the J end lost 0 bases, and 7 bases lay between the germline ends. Germline assignment: CDR1 WSHSY and CDR2 SAAADI. Written as DNA, the CDR3 is TGCGCCAGCGGAGAAGTGAACACTGAAGCTTTCTTT. Translation gives CASGEVNTEAFF.

The rearrangement joins TRBV27 to TRBJ1-5, with TRBD1 identical over 10 bases. The junction had 9 bases not matched to a gene; V was cut back by 2 bases and J by 2 bases. The CDR3 runs 18 residues. Per the germline V gene, CDR1 is MNHEY and CDR2 is SMNVEV (reference sequence). The CDR3 coding sequence is TGTGCCAGCAGTTTACCCAGACAGGGGGCCTCGGGCAATCAGCCCCAGCATTTT. This gives the protein CASSLPRQGASGNQPQHF.

This clone was observed a single time. This chain links TRBV19 with TRBJ1-5; 7 nucleotides align to TRBD1. V shed 5 bases and J 3 bases; nucleotides not matched to a gene: 7. This CDR3 is built from 15 residues. Per germline, CDR1 LNHDA and CDR2 SQIVND (reference sequence). CDR3 loop: CASSPRGTDNQPQHF. In DNA, the CDR3 is TGTGCCAGTAGTCCACGAGGGACAGACAATCAGCCCCAGCATTTT.

The rearrangement joins TRBV6-2 or TRBV6-3 to TRBJ2-3, with TRBD2 matching over 7 bases. The CDR3 spans 15 residues. V shed 4 bases, J shed 4 bases, and the junction held 8 bases outside the gene matches. Germline CDR1 reads MNHEY; CDR2 reads SVGEGT. CDR3 loop: CASSFEAGISDTQYF. The CDR3 nucleotides read TGTGCCAGCAGTTTTGAAGCGGGGATTTCAGATACGCAGTATTTT.

Here the CDR3 DNA reads TGTGCCTCCCGGGAGGCGGGGGGGCCACAAAATGAGCAGTTCTTC. This sequence encodes CASREAGGPQNEQFF. The chain uses TRBV11-2 and TRBJ2-1, with 9 bases that match TRBD2. V was pared by 11 bases and J by 7 bases, with 15 bases of the junction left unmatched. CDR3 length: 15 amino acids. The germline CDR1 and CDR2 sequences are SGHAT and FQNNGV.